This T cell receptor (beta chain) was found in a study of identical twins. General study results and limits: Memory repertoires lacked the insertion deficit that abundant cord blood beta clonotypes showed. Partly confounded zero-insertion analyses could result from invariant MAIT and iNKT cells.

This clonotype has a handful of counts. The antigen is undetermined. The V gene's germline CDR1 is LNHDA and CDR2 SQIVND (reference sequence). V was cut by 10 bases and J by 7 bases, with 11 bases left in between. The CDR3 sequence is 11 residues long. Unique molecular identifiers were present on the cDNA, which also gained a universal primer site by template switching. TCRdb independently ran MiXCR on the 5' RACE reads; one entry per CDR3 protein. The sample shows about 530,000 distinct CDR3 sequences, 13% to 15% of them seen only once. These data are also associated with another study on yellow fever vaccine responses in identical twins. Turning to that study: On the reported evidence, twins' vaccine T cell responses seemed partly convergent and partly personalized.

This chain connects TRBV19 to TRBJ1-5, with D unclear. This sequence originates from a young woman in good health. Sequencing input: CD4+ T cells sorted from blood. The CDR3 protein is CATRSGQPQHF. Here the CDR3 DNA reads TGTGCCACCCGGTCCGGACAGCCCCAGCATTTT.